Given below is one TCR beta chain in context. Its antigen is undetermined. This entry belongs to a study of shared clonotypes between healthy human individuals. Study-wide context: Plates per donor: three CD4 naive, three CD4 memory, two CD8 naive, one CD8 memory. Study-wide results and limits: In this cohort, only blood was sampled, and tissue repertoires likely differ.

Genomic DNA (from each subset) was split evenly across several immunoSEQ plates. Original methodology: Junction-only sequences produced by ImmunoSEQ had no quality scores, so filtering differed. TCRdb keeps only in-frame clones here, not all; method: immunoSEQ multiplex PCR. V and J calls and clone size are copied from that table; D and trimming were computed from the DNA. The table records a few million clones, 85% to 95% of them present only once. CDR3 length: 14 residues. Looked up from germline, CDR1 is MDHEN and CDR2 is SYDVKM. Trimming pared 2 bases from V and 3 bases from J, leaving 10 bases between.

The V gene is TRBV28, the J gene TRBJ1-1; D uncertain. This receptor was obtained from a man in his late teens or twenties in good health. Some clones in this sample may be carry-over from other donors' samples. The sample taken for sequencing was naive CD4+ T cells from PBMCs. Noted subset: CD45RA+ positively selected. CDR3 nucleotide sequence: TGTGCCAGCAGTTTAACACGGCGGTACACTGAAGCTTTCTTT. Translation gives CASSLTRRYTEAFF.